This record concerns one T cell receptor beta chain sequence. This specimen belongs to a study of blood T cell repertoires in COVID-19. The data were produced by immunoSEQ multiplex PCR, yet TCRdb's version contains in-frame clones alone and is incomplete. The table shows over 90,000 clones, with roughly 86% occurring only once. The CDR3 extends over 16 amino acids. V was clipped by 6 bases and J by 7 bases; unmatched bases: 13. This clonotype was sampled from a man aged 50-60 years with active or convalescent COVID-19. Sequencing input: peripheral blood. The rearrangement uses TRBV23-1 and TRBJ1-5; 9 bases match TRBD1. TRBV23-1 is sorted into the ORF group, with uncertain function. This CDR3 is CASRRYTGGEEQPQHF. DNA of the CDR3: TGCGCCAGCAGACGCTATACAGGGGGCGAGGAGCAGCCCCAGCATTTT.